This TCR beta chain was found in a study of molecular identifiers for immune sequencing clone quantification. Study in general: Across replicate runs, RNA obtained from approximately 22,000 or 94,000 naive CD8 cells was divided into five, with four undergoing sequencing.

Turning to this clonotype: Its antigen is still unknown.

Study observations and caveats: Single-cell amounts of spiked Jurkat TCR RNA were reportedly detectable among approximately 1 million naive cells.

TCRdb itself ran the PCR reads through MiXCR, one entry per CDR3 protein. The profile covers more than 550,000 distinct CDR3 sequences, with 25% appearing a single time and 0.78% taken by the ten largest. For naive CD8 T cells, sorting used the CD8+CD4-CCR7+CD45RA+ phenotype. The CDR3 runs 16 residues. From germline, CDR1 is SGHVS and CDR2 FNYEAQ. After removal of 1 base from V and 7 bases from J, the junction contained 6 bases not matched to a gene. Sequenced input: naive CD8+ T cells from blood, with Jurkat cell RNA spiked in. The sample's subset: FACS-sorted CD8+CD4-CCR7+CD45RA+ naive T cells. This sequence originates from a human donor in good health. Some libraries in this study had Jurkat cell RNA spiked in. The V gene is TRBV7-6, the J gene TRBJ2-1; 11 nucleotides line up with TRBD2. The CDR3 DNA sequence: TGTGCCAGCAGCTTAGAGCCCCTAGCGGGAGGAAATGAGCAGTTCTTC. Residues: CASSLEPLAGGNEQFF. Full variable domain (remainder filled in from reference TRBV7-6 and TRBJ2-1): GAGVSQSPRYKVTKRGQDVALRCDPISGHVSLYWYRQALGQGPEFLTYFNYEAQQDKSGLPNDRFSAERPEGSISTLTIQRTEQRDSAMYRCASSLEPLAGGNEQFFGPGTRLTVL.